Below, 21 T cell receptor beta chains from the same sample are listed, as sequenced in a study of T cell responses to AZD1222 COVID-19 vaccine (dated by TCRdb to the early 2020s). The sample's time point label, decoded: baseline before first vaccination. Receptors were amplified or captured by the immunoSEQ multiplex PCR assay. In TCRdb, the immuneACCESS table is reduced to in-frame sequences with V and J assigned. These tables do not hold every clone; where another copy was compared, an unresolved V gene accounts for under half, and the others remain unexplained. Recorded for this sample are roughly 260,000 clones; 90% to 95% of them occurred a single time. The ten most abundant clones make up around 0.6% of the sample. The sample here was peripheral blood, taken on day 0 of AZD1222 vaccination. The receptor set was obtained from an adult in good health.

This rearrangement joins TRBV5-1 to TRBJ1-5; unclear D gene. This CDR3 has 16 residues. V gave up 0 bases and J gave up 2 bases, with 12 bases separating them. Germline CDR1 is SGHRS and CDR2 is YFSETQ. The CDR3 is CASSLAPGDGNQPQHF. The CDR3 bases are TGCGCCAGCAGCTTGGCCCCTGGGGATGGCAATCAGCCCCAGCATTTT.

The chain couples TRBV7-9 to TRBJ2-3; no clear D. The CDR3 extends over 13 amino acids. Per germline, CDR1 SEHNR and CDR2 FQNEAQ (reference sequence). Trimming stripped 5 bases from V and 5 bases from J, with 11 bases between. CDR3 coding DNA: TGTGCCAGCAGCCTAGAATCGGGAGATACGCAGTATTTT. Residues: CASSLESGDTQYF.

This clone appeared a single time. The chain combines TRBV7-9 with TRBJ2-7, with D perhaps matching TRBD2 (5 bases). The V and J ends lost 4 bases and 2 bases respectively, with 12 bases between them. CDR3 length equals 14 residues. The germline V gene has CDR1 SEHNR and CDR2 FQNEAQ (reference sequence). DNA for the CDR3: TGTGCCAGCAGCTCCACTAGGGCTCCCTACGAGCAGTACTTC. It yields the protein CASSSTRAPYEQYF.

The V call is TRBV6-2 or TRBV6-3, the J call TRBJ2-2; 7 nucleotides match TRBD1. This CDR3 region has 14 residues. With 6 bases clipped from V and 5 bases from J, the junction kept 6 bases outside the gene matches. CDR1 and CDR2 (germline): MNHEY, SVGEGT. This CDR3 is CASSSGGWTGELFF. In nucleotides, the CDR3 is TGTGCCAGCAGCTCAGGGGGATGGACCGGGGAGCTGTTTTTT.

J is TRBJ2-1 and V is TRBV11-2; D is unclear. CDR1 is SGHAT, CDR2 FQNNGV, per germline. This CDR3 is built from 14 residues. V was clipped by 5 bases and J by 8 bases, with 16 bases between them. The CDR3 protein is CASSLGLGSDEQFF. CDR3 DNA sequence: TGTGCCAGCAGCCTGGGCCTAGGGTCCGATGAGCAGTTCTTC.

V is TRBV27 and J is TRBJ2-3; 9 bases agree with TRBD1. Germline V lookup: CDR1 MNHEY, CDR2 SMNVEV (reference sequence). V lost 8 bases and J lost 6; bases outside the gene matches: 15. The CDR3 is made up of 16 amino acids. In DNA form, the CDR3 reads TGTGCCAGCCGACCAAACAGGGGGCTAAATATGGATACGCAGTATTTT. This codes for CASRPNRGLNMDTQYF.

The chain joins TRBV5-4 to TRBJ2-7; D uncertain. The CDR3 is made up of 13 amino acids. Between the trimmed V and J ends, which lost 0 bases and 6 bases, there was a span of 10 bases. The germline CDR1 and CDR2 sequences are SGHNT and YYREEE (reference sequence). Written as DNA, the CDR3 is TGTGCCAGCAGCTTGGTTTATGAGCGCGAGCAGTACTTC. It codes for CASSLVYEREQYF.

This clone was seen just once. The chain combines TRBV24-1 with TRBJ2-3; D uncertain. This CDR3 spans 14 amino acids. Germline V lookup: CDR1 KGHDR, CDR2 SFDVKD. Trimming shortened V by 6 bases and J by 1 base, and 10 bases separated the two germline ends. The CDR3 nucleotides read TGTGCCACCAGTTCCTCGAGCGGCACAGATACGCAGTATTTT. Translation gives CATSSSSGTDTQYF.

The chain employs TRBV27 and TRBJ2-5; TRBD2 agrees at 7 bases. The CDR3 contains 13 residues. The V segment lost 6 bases and the J segment 5 bases; nucleotides outside the gene matches: 6. Germline-derived CDR1 and CDR2 are MNHEY and SMNVEV (reference sequence). CDR3 loop: CASSYGRRETQYF. The CDR3 DNA reads TGTGCCAGCAGCTACGGGAGGCGGGAGACCCAGTACTTC.

J is TRBJ2-3 and V is TRBV7-2, with TRBD2 identical over 12 bases. J was trimmed by 4 bases and V by 3 bases; bases with no gene match: 14. The CDR3 loop spans 19 amino acids. The germline CDR1 and CDR2 sequences are SGHTA and FQGNSA. CDR3 nucleotide sequence: TGTGCCAGCAGCTTGCGGGTGGCTAGCGGGAGGGCCAGTTCAGATACGCAGTATTTT. Its translation is CASSLRVASGRASSDTQYF.

V and J are TRBV6-5 and TRBJ2-2; no definite D call. Deletions cut 6 bases from V and 4 bases from J, with 9 bases between. Germline CDR1 is MNHEY and CDR2 is SVGAGI. This CDR3 comprises 13 residues. DNA for the CDR3: TGTGCCAGCAGAGTCCGGGTCACCGGGGAGCTGTTTTTT. As protein: CASRVRVTGELFF.

The table lists this clone with a count of one. This sequence joins TRBV6-5 and TRBJ2-2, with TRBD2 matching 10 bases. Germline V gene sequence: CDR1 MNHEY, CDR2 SVGAGI. After removal of 7 bases from V and 6 bases from J, the junction contained 5 bases not matched to a gene. This CDR3 contains 14 residues. CDR3 DNA: TGTGCCAGCAAAGCGGGGGGGCCGGCCGGGGAGCTGTTTTTT. The encoded protein is CASKAGGPAGELFF.

This chain connects TRBV6-2 or TRBV6-3 to TRBJ2-3; TRBD2 matches at 7 bases. CDR3 size: 14 residues. Losses at the gene ends were 6 bases for V and 2 bases for J; bases not matched to a gene: 5. Looked up from germline, CDR1 is MNHEY and CDR2 is SVGEGT. The CDR3 loop reads CASSPGGPTDTQYF. In DNA form, the CDR3 reads TGTGCCAGCAGCCCGGGGGGTCCCACAGATACGCAGTATTTT.

This CDR3 reads CARRPGGAETQYF. CDR3 nucleotide sequence: TGCGCCAGAAGGCCGGGGGGTGCGGAGACCCAGTACTTC. The V gene is TRBV4-3, the J gene TRBJ2-5, with 7 bases that match TRBD2. Germline V CDR1 and CDR2: LGHNA, YSLEER. The CDR3 is made up of 13 amino acids. J lost 5 bases, V lost 9 bases, and 9 bases had no gene match.

The chain uses TRBV3-1 (or the pseudogene TRBV3-2) and TRBJ1-1, with 9 bases lining up with TRBD1. CDR3 length equals 15 residues. In germline, CDR1 is LGHDT, CDR2 YNNKEL (reference sequence). V shed 4 bases, J shed 0 bases, and the junction held 3 bases outside the gene matches. For the CDR3, the DNA is TGTGCCAGCAGCCCCGGGACAGGGTTGAACACTGAAGCTTTCTTT. Amino acids: CASSPGTGLNTEAFF.

The chain combines TRBV4-1 with TRBJ1-2, with D possibly matching TRBD1 (5 bases). The CDR3 is 13 residues long. Trimming took 4 bases from V and 8 from J, leaving 14 bases between them. In germline, CDR1 is MGHRA, CDR2 YSYEKL. CDR3 nucleotide sequence: TGCGCCAGCAGCCTCACAGGCGACCCGGGCTACACCTTC. Translation gives CASSLTGDPGYTF.

The rearrangement uses TRBV28 and TRBJ1-6; the D is unclear. Germline assignment: CDR1 MDHEN and CDR2 SYDVKM. V lost 2 bases, J lost 10 bases, and 6 bases lay in between. This CDR3 contains 12 residues. CDR3 sequence: CASSLQTSPLHF. CDR3 DNA sequence: TGTGCCAGCAGTTTACAGACCTCACCCCTCCACTTT.

This clone was recorded only once. The chain links TRBV6-5 to TRBJ1-6, with D unresolved. Trimming removed 2 bases at V and 2 bases at J, with 4 bases between. Per germline, CDR1 MNHEY and CDR2 SVGAGI. This CDR3 has 14 amino acids. CDR3: CASSYGTYNSPLHF. Here the CDR3 DNA reads TGTGCCAGCAGTTACGGGACCTATAATTCACCCCTCCACTTT.

This clone appeared once. The chain employs TRBV28 and TRBJ1-6, with a weak D call TRBD1 (6 bases). CDR1 is MDHEN, CDR2 SYDVKM, per germline. This CDR3 is 15 amino acids long. V gave up 5 bases and J gave up 9 bases, with 17 bases separating them. Here the CDR3 DNA reads TGTGCCAGCAGTCGGGACAAACGAGGTGGTTCACCCCTCCACTTT. This encodes CASSRDKRGGSPLHF.

The chain links TRBV10-3 to TRBJ1-4, with D maybe TRBD1 (5 bases). V lost 2 bases and J lost 2, with 6 bases in between. Germline V gene lookup returns CDR1 ENHRY and CDR2 SYGVKD. CDR3 length: 14 amino acids. The CDR3 loop is CAISEGGTNEKLFF. The DNA of the CDR3 is TGTGCCATCAGTGAGGGGGGGACTAATGAAAAACTGTTTTTT.

The V and J genes are TRBV4-1 and TRBJ2-3; possibly TRBD1 for D (6 bases). Trimming stripped 4 bases from V and 2 bases from J, with 16 bases between. This CDR3 is 16 amino acids long. CDR1 and CDR2 (germline): MGHRA, YSYEKL. The CDR3 here is CASSPQAGVFTDTQYF. In DNA form, the CDR3 reads TGCGCCAGCAGCCCCCAGGCAGGGGTTTTCACAGATACGCAGTATTTT.